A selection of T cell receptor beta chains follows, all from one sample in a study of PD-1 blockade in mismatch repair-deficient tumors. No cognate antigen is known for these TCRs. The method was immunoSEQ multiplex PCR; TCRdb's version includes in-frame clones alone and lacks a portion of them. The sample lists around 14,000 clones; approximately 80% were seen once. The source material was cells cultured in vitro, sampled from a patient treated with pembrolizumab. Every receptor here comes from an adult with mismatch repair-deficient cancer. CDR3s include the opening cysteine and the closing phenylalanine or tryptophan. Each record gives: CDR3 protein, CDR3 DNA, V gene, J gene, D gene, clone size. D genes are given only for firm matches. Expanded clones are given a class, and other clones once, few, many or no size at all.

CDR3aa: CASSPGQGYGYTF
CDR3nt: TGCGCCAGCAGCCCCGGCCAGGGGTATGGCTACACCTTC
v_gene: TRBV5-1
j_gene: TRBJ1-2
d_gene: -
abundance: -

CDR3aa: CASSLADAGGLNEQFF
CDR3nt: TGTGCCAGCAGCTTGGCGGACGCCGGGGGCCTCAATGAGCAGTTCTTC
v_gene: TRBV13
j_gene: TRBJ2-1
d_gene: -
abundance: -

CDR3aa: CAWSVNYGYTF
CDR3nt: TGTGCCTGGAGTGTCAACTATGGCTACACCTTC
v_gene: TRBV30
j_gene: TRBJ1-2
d_gene: -
abundance: few

CDR3aa: CASSLIVGEAFF
CDR3nt: TGTGCCAGCAGTTTAATAGTAGGGGAAGCTTTCTTT
v_gene: TRBV28
j_gene: TRBJ1-1
d_gene: -
abundance: -

CDR3aa: CASSPRDLAYNEQFF
CDR3nt: TGTGCCAGCAGCCCCCGGGACTTAGCCTACAATGAGCAGTTCTTC
v_gene: TRBV28
j_gene: TRBJ2-1
d_gene: -
abundance: -

CDR3aa: CASGGQPGGEQFF
CDR3nt: TGTGCCAGCGGTGGCCAGCCCGGGGGTGAGCAGTTCTTC
v_gene: TRBV11-2
j_gene: TRBJ2-1
d_gene: -
abundance: -

CDR3aa: CASSVERHGLAGVTGELFF
CDR3nt: TGTGCCAGCAGCGTAGAGCGCCACGGACTAGCGGGAGTGACAGGGGAGCTGTTTTTT
v_gene: TRBV9
j_gene: TRBJ2-2
d_gene: TRBD2
abundance: few

CDR3aa: CAIRQGSLETQYF
CDR3nt: TGTGCCATACGACAGGGGTCCTTGGAGACCCAGTACTTC
v_gene: TRBV7-8
j_gene: TRBJ2-5
d_gene: TRBD1
abundance: -

CDR3aa: CASSYRWGDTQYF
CDR3nt: TGTGCCAGCAGCTATCGCTGGGGAGATACGCAGTATTTT
v_gene: TRBV11-2
j_gene: TRBJ2-3
d_gene: -
abundance: -

CDR3aa: CASSLGASGSIEQYF
CDR3nt: TGTGCCAGCAGCTTGGGGGCTAGCGGGAGTATCGAGCAGTACTTC
v_gene: TRBV5-4
j_gene: TRBJ2-7
d_gene: TRBD2
abundance: -

CDR3aa: CASSGDFGLAGGYNEQFF
CDR3nt: TGTGCCAGCAGCGGGGACTTTGGACTAGCGGGAGGGTACAATGAGCAGTTCTTC
v_gene: TRBV5-4
j_gene: TRBJ2-1
d_gene: TRBD2
abundance: -

CDR3aa: CASSLLQGIPEAFF
CDR3nt: TGTGCCAGCAGCCTTCTACAGGGAATCCCTGAAGCTTTCTTT
v_gene: TRBV6-5
j_gene: TRBJ1-1
d_gene: -
abundance: few

CDR3aa: CASSDRGFSYEQYF
CDR3nt: TGTGCCAGCAGTGACCGGGGATTCTCCTACGAGCAGTACTTC
v_gene: TRBV6-4
j_gene: TRBJ2-7
d_gene: -
abundance: -

CDR3aa: CSVVAIDGYTF
CDR3nt: TGCAGCGTTGTAGCAATCGATGGCTACACCTTC
v_gene: TRBV29-1
j_gene: TRBJ1-2
d_gene: -
abundance: few

CDR3aa: CAGRLAGDYYEQYF
CDR3nt: TGTGCCGGAAGACTAGCCGGCGACTACTACGAGCAGTACTTC
v_gene: TRBV30
j_gene: TRBJ2-7
d_gene: TRBD2
abundance: -

CDR3aa: CASSPNPFPTNEKLFF
CDR3nt: TGCGCCAGCAGCCCTAACCCTTTTCCAACTAATGAAAAACTGTTTTTT
v_gene: TRBV5-1
j_gene: TRBJ1-4
d_gene: -
abundance: -

CDR3aa: CASSFVTSGRVEQFF
CDR3nt: TGTGCCAGCAGCTTCGTGACTAGCGGGAGGGTTGAGCAGTTCTTC
v_gene: TRBV7-9
j_gene: TRBJ2-1
d_gene: TRBD2
abundance: -

CDR3aa: CASSPTGANTGELFF
CDR3nt: TGTGCCAGCAGCCCCACAGGGGCGAACACCGGGGAGCTGTTTTTT
v_gene: TRBV7-3
j_gene: TRBJ2-2
d_gene: TRBD1
abundance: once

CDR3aa: CASSGTSTSGELFF
CDR3nt: TGTGCCAGCAGTGGGACTAGTACCTCCGGGGAGCTGTTTTTT
v_gene: TRBV6-5
j_gene: TRBJ2-2
d_gene: TRBD2
abundance: -

CDR3aa: CASSYSRTGGKQYF
CDR3nt: TGTGCCAGCAGTTACTCGAGGACAGGGGGAAAGCAGTACTTC
v_gene: TRBV6-5
j_gene: TRBJ2-7
d_gene: TRBD1
abundance: -

CDR3aa: CASTKVTEAFF
CDR3nt: TGTGCCAGCACCAAGGTGACTGAAGCTTTCTTT
v_gene: TRBV28
j_gene: TRBJ1-1
d_gene: -
abundance: -

CDR3aa: CSQGGNYGYTF
CDR3nt: TGTTCCCAGGGGGGAAACTATGGCTACACCTTC
v_gene: TRBV2
j_gene: TRBJ1-2
d_gene: TRBD1
abundance: -

CDR3aa: CASSPRKGRKAFF
CDR3nt: TGTGCCAGCAGTCCGAGAAAAGGGAGGAAAGCTTTCTTT
v_gene: TRBV6-4
j_gene: TRBJ1-1
d_gene: -
abundance: -

CDR3aa: CASSLGGLAADTQYF
CDR3nt: TGTGCCAGCAGCTTAGGGGGACTAGCGGCCGATACGCAGTATTTT
v_gene: TRBV7-9
j_gene: TRBJ2-3
d_gene: TRBD2
abundance: -

CDR3aa: CASSIAAGSTYEQYF
CDR3nt: TGTGCCAGTAGTATAGCGGCGGGATCGACCTACGAGCAGTACTTC
v_gene: TRBV19
j_gene: TRBJ2-7
d_gene: -
abundance: once

CDR3aa: CASSTGAGNTIYF
CDR3nt: TGTGCCAGTTCAACAGGGGCCGGAAACACCATATATTTT
v_gene: TRBV19
j_gene: TRBJ1-3
d_gene: TRBD1
abundance: -

CDR3aa: CASSLWTDTPYEQYF
CDR3nt: TGTGCCAGCAGCTTATGGACCGACACACCCTACGAGCAGTACTTC
v_gene: TRBV5-3
j_gene: TRBJ2-7
d_gene: -
abundance: few

CDR3aa: CASNKDPTASNEQFF
CDR3nt: TGTGCCAGCAATAAGGATCCGACCGCTAGCAATGAGCAGTTCTTC
v_gene: TRBV6-4
j_gene: TRBJ2-1
d_gene: -
abundance: -

CDR3aa: CASSQERGALVRELFF
CDR3nt: TGCGCCAGCAGCCAAGAGCGCGGAGCTTTAGTCCGGGAGCTGTTTTTT
v_gene: TRBV4-3
j_gene: TRBJ2-2
d_gene: -
abundance: -

CDR3aa: CAWDAGRGGISYNEQFF
CDR3nt: TGTGCCTGGGACGCGGGCCGGGGAGGGATTTCCTACAATGAGCAGTTCTTC
v_gene: TRBV30
j_gene: TRBJ2-1
d_gene: TRBD2
abundance: once

CDR3aa: CAWKAVGNTIYF
CDR3nt: TGTGCCTGGAAGGCGGTCGGAAACACCATATATTTT
v_gene: TRBV30
j_gene: TRBJ1-3
d_gene: -
abundance: -

CDR3aa: CASRGDRERGGYTF
CDR3nt: TGTGCCTCGCGAGGGGACAGGGAGCGTGGTGGCTACACCTTC
v_gene: TRBV19
j_gene: TRBJ1-2
d_gene: TRBD1
abundance: -

CDR3aa: CASSLGGGQDPLPQHF
CDR3nt: TGTGCCAGCAGTTTAGGGGGCGGACAGGACCCCCTGCCCCAGCATTTT
v_gene: TRBV27
j_gene: TRBJ1-5
d_gene: TRBD1
abundance: -

CDR3aa: CASSLEPNNEQFF
CDR3nt: TGCGCCAGCAGCTTGGAACCCAACAATGAGCAGTTCTTC
v_gene: TRBV5-1
j_gene: TRBJ2-1
d_gene: -
abundance: once

CDR3aa: CASSFTSGSGNEQFF
CDR3nt: TGTGCCAGCAGCTTTACTAGCGGGAGTGGTAATGAGCAGTTCTTC
v_gene: TRBV7-2
j_gene: TRBJ2-1
d_gene: TRBD2
abundance: -

CDR3aa: CASSLGSGTSTDTQYF
CDR3nt: TGTGCCAGCAGTTTAGGGAGCGGAACTAGCACAGATACGCAGTATTTT
v_gene: TRBV28
j_gene: TRBJ2-3
d_gene: -
abundance: once

CDR3aa: CASSLRDTPEAFF
CDR3nt: TGTGCCAGCAGCCTCCGGGACACGCCTGAAGCTTTCTTT
v_gene: TRBV9
j_gene: TRBJ1-1
d_gene: -
abundance: -

CDR3aa: CASSMDRISTEAFF
CDR3nt: TGCGCCAGCAGCATGGACAGGATAAGCACTGAAGCTTTCTTT
v_gene: TRBV5-1
j_gene: TRBJ1-1
d_gene: TRBD1
abundance: -

CDR3aa: CASSLARLGYTF
CDR3nt: TGTGCCAGCAGCCTAGCGAGATTAGGCTACACCTTC
v_gene: TRBV7-2
j_gene: TRBJ1-2
d_gene: -
abundance: once

CDR3aa: CASSLTEGNTIYF
CDR3nt: TGTGCCAGCAGCTTGACGGAAGGAAACACCATATATTTT
v_gene: TRBV7-8
j_gene: TRBJ1-3
d_gene: -
abundance: -

CDR3aa: CASSSRLALNPYEQYF
CDR3nt: TGTGCCAGTAGTTCCCGACTAGCGCTAAACCCCTACGAGCAGTACTTC
v_gene: TRBV19
j_gene: TRBJ2-7
d_gene: TRBD2
abundance: -

CDR3aa: CASSLIQGSASNQPQHF
CDR3nt: TGTGCCAGCAGCCTAATCCAGGGGTCGGCTAGCAATCAGCCCCAGCATTTT
v_gene: TRBV5-8
j_gene: TRBJ1-5
d_gene: -
abundance: -

CDR3aa: CASSFRGLRNTGELFF
CDR3nt: TGTGCCAGCAGCTTCAGGGGGCTCAGGAACACCGGGGAGCTGTTTTTT
v_gene: TRBV28
j_gene: TRBJ2-2
d_gene: TRBD1
abundance: once

CDR3aa: CASSAQPKSTDTQYF
CDR3nt: TGTGCCAGCAGCGCCCAGCCCAAAAGCACAGATACGCAGTATTTT
v_gene: TRBV9
j_gene: TRBJ2-3
d_gene: -
abundance: -

CDR3aa: CASRSSGKWEQYF
CDR3nt: TGTGCCAGCAGGTCTAGCGGGAAATGGGAGCAGTACTTC
v_gene: TRBV7-9
j_gene: TRBJ2-7
d_gene: TRBD2
abundance: -

CDR3aa: CASSPTSPALLLYEQYF
CDR3nt: TGTGCCAGCTCCCCGACCTCCCCAGCGCTGTTACTTTACGAGCAGTACTTC
v_gene: TRBV18
j_gene: TRBJ2-7
d_gene: -
abundance: -

CDR3aa: CASSFSASGRETQYF
CDR3nt: TGTGCCAGCAGTTTTTCGGCTAGCGGGAGGGAGACCCAGTACTTC
v_gene: TRBV27
j_gene: TRBJ2-5
d_gene: TRBD2
abundance: -

CDR3aa: CASSPRTGPRETQYF
CDR3nt: TGTGCCAGCAGCCCTCGGACAGGGCCCCGAGAGACCCAGTACTTC
v_gene: TRBV11-2
j_gene: TRBJ2-5
d_gene: TRBD1
abundance: once

CDR3aa: CASSVGTGSTDTQYF
CDR3nt: TGTGCCAGCAGCGTCGGGACAGGGAGCACAGATACGCAGTATTTT
v_gene: TRBV9
j_gene: TRBJ2-3
d_gene: TRBD1
abundance: once

CDR3aa: CASSSSTPSYEQYF
CDR3nt: TGTGCCAGCAGCTCTTCTACCCCCTCCTACGAGCAGTACTTC
v_gene: TRBV6-5
j_gene: TRBJ2-7
d_gene: -
abundance: -

CDR3aa: CASSPDRYQPQHF
CDR3nt: TGTGCCAGCTCTCCGGACAGATATCAGCCCCAGCATTTT
v_gene: TRBV18
j_gene: TRBJ1-5
d_gene: -
abundance: -

CDR3aa: CASGGEQGTDTQYF
CDR3nt: TGTGCCAGCGGGGGAGAACAGGGCACAGATACGCAGTATTTT
v_gene: TRBV2
j_gene: TRBJ2-3
d_gene: -
abundance: -

CDR3aa: CASSEGAGDTGELFF
CDR3nt: TGTGCCAGCAGTGAAGGCGCCGGGGACACCGGGGAGCTGTTTTTT
v_gene: TRBV6-1
j_gene: TRBJ2-2
d_gene: -
abundance: -

CDR3aa: CAISGTVSGAQHF
CDR3nt: TGTGCCATCAGTGGGACCGTCTCGGGGGCCCAGCATTTT
v_gene: TRBV10-3
j_gene: TRBJ1-5
d_gene: -
abundance: -

CDR3aa: CAIRGRGNEQFF
CDR3nt: TGTGCCATCAGAGGGAGAGGCAATGAGCAGTTCTTC
v_gene: TRBV10-3
j_gene: TRBJ2-1
d_gene: -
abundance: -

CDR3aa: CASSLTVGTEAFF
CDR3nt: TGCGCCAGCAGCTTGACTGTAGGGACTGAAGCTTTCTTT
v_gene: TRBV5-1
j_gene: TRBJ1-1
d_gene: -
abundance: -

CDR3aa: CSVEGLAGGINEQYF
CDR3nt: TGCAGCGTTGAGGGACTAGCGGGAGGAATCAACGAGCAGTACTTC
v_gene: TRBV29-1
j_gene: TRBJ2-7
d_gene: TRBD2
abundance: -